This TCR beta chain came from a study of response to subunit inactivated influenza vaccine. The length of the CDR3 is 16 residues. The junction had 9 bases not matched to a gene; V was cut back by 5 bases and J by 3 bases. TCRdb reprocessed the RT-PCR reads with MiXCR, giving one entry per CDR3 protein. The sample includes 500,000 to 600,000 distinct CDR3 sequences, 15% to 20% of them seen just once. Study observations and caveats: It was suggested by the authors that few new T cells are recruited by each seasonal influenza vaccination.

This clonotype was seen at least ten times. Its antigen remains unknown. The clonotype originates from a man in his fifties or sixties who received an inactivated influenza vaccine. The sequencing here drew on CD4+ T cells sorted from PBMCs, taken roughly 24 months after vaccination. This sequence joins TRBV12-3 or TRBV12-4 and TRBJ2-2; 7 nucleotides match TRBD1. The DNA for the CDR3 is TGTGCCAGCAGTCCAGGACAGGCGGTTGACACCGGGGAGCTGTTTTTT. It specifies CASSPGQAVDTGELFF.